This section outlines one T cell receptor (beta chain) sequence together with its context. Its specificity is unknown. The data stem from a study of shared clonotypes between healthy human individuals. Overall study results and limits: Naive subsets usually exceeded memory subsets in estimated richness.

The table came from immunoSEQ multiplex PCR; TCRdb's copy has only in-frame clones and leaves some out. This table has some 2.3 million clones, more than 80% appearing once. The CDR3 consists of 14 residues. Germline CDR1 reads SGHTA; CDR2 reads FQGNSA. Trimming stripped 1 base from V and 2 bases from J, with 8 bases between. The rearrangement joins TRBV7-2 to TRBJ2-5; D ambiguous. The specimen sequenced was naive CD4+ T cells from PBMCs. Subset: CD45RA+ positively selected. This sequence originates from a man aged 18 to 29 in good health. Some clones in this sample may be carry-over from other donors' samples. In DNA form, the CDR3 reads TGTGCCAGCAGCTTAGAAACGGCTCAAGAGACCCAGTACTTC. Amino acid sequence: CASSLETAQETQYF.